This TCR beta chain was identified during a study of cytomegalovirus exposure and HLA in healthy donors. Vbeta (60) and Jbeta (13) primers were used in the PCR. Produced via immunoSEQ multiplex PCR; TCRdb's table is partial and in-frame only. The table records about 130,000 clones, about 80% of them present only once. This clone was found a few times. CDR1 MNHEY and CDR2 SMNVEV come from the germline V gene (reference sequence). The CDR3 has 14 residues. Deletions cut 2 bases from V and 6 bases from J, with 13 bases between. Sequencing was carried out using PBMCs. The V gene is TRBV27, the J gene TRBJ1-2; D may be TRBD1 (5 bases). The sequence was collected from a boy aged 2 to 10 in good health and CMV-seronegative. CDR3 loop: CASSLKGSWDGYTF. The DNA for the CDR3 is TGTGCCAGCAGTTTAAAGGGGTCGTGGGATGGCTACACCTTC.